This T cell receptor beta chain comes out of a study of CD8 T cells in Susac syndrome. With 7 bases clipped from V and 6 bases from J, the junction kept 6 bases outside the gene matches. CDR1 is SNHLY, CDR2 FYNNEI, per germline. The CDR3 consists of 15 residues. RNA totalling about 0.5 to 1 ug underwent reverse transcription with random hexamers. TCRdb re-derived calls from the immunoSEQ multiplex PCR reads in MiXCR, one entry per CDR3 protein. The data contain roughly 150,000 distinct CDR3 sequences, 92% of them singletons. The chain couples TRBV2 to TRBJ2-1, with TRBD2 matching 13 bases. This TCR came from a human donor in good health. Sequences were obtained from CD4+ T cells from PBMCs. As DNA, the CDR3 is TGTGCCAGCACCCTCGGACTAGCGGGGGCCAATGAGCAGTTCTTC. Its protein product is CASTLGLAGANEQFF. Drawing the rest from reference TRBV2 and TRBJ2-1, the complete variable domain is EPEVTQTPSHQVTQMGQEVILRCVPISNHLYFYWYRQILGQKVEFLVSFYNNEISEKSEIFDDQFSVERPDGSNFTLKIRSTKLEDSAMYFCASTLGLAGANEQFFGPGTRLTVL.